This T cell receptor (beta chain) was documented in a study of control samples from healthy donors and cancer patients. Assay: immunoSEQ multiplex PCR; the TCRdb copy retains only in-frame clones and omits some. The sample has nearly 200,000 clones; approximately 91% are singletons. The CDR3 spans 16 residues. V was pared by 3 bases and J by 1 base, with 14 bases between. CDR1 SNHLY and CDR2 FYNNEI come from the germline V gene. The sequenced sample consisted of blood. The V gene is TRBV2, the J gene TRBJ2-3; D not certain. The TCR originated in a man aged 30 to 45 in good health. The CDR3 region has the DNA TGTGCCAGCAGTGAGTACTTTTTAGAACGCACAGATACGCAGTATTTT. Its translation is CASSEYFLERTDTQYF.